A single sample is the source of the 27 T cell receptor beta chains below, sequenced in a study of T cells expressing NK-cell markers. TCRdb reprocessed the 5' RACE reads and reports one entry per CDR3 protein, with no DNA. This table holds 500,000 to 600,000 distinct CDR3 sequences. Source material: blood T cells: a sorted CD56 or NKG2C T cell subset, CD4+ or CD8+ T cells, or bulk PBMC T cells (not recorded which). These receptors came from a man younger than 30 in good health.

This chain connects TRBV5-1 to TRBJ2-3; checking the TCRdb D call of TRBD2 is not possible without DNA. The CDR3 loop spans 14 amino acids. Germline lookup yields CDR1 SGHRS and CDR2 YFSETQ. The CDR3 is CASQTSPSTDTQYF.

CDR3 in amino acids: CASAFLTGTFEDYGYTF. The rearrangement joins TRBV27 to TRBJ1-2; TCRdb's D gene call, TRBD1, goes unchecked for lack of DNA. The CDR3 loop spans 17 amino acids. Germline V gene sequence: CDR1 MNHEY, CDR2 SMNVEV (reference sequence).

The chain joins TRBV12-3 or TRBV12-4 to TRBJ1-2; TCRdb gives TRBD1 as the D gene, but with no DNA this cannot be confirmed. The CDR3 has 15 amino acids. The CDR3 protein is CASSPTDRGWNGYTF.

CDR3 amino acids: CASSLATGPTNEQFF. V gene TRBV5-1 combines with J gene TRBJ2-1; TCRdb's D call, TRBD2, is unchecked because there is no DNA. Germline V CDR1 and CDR2: SGHRS, YFSETQ. This CDR3 has 15 amino acids.

The gene calls are TRBV30 and TRBJ1-1. Looked up from germline, CDR1 is GTSNPN and CDR2 is SVGIG (reference sequence). CDR3 size: 12 residues. CDR3 sequence: CAWGVGFTEAFF.

The V gene is TRBV6-5, the J gene TRBJ2-7; TCRdb picks TRBD1, but there is no DNA to check that call. The CDR3 contains 15 residues. Germline assignment: CDR1 MNHEY and CDR2 SVGAGI. The CDR3 here is CASSYMGQGSNEQYF.

The gene calls are TRBV5-1 and TRBJ2-1; TCRdb's D gene call, TRBD1, goes unchecked for lack of DNA. CDR1 and CDR2 from the germline V gene are SGHRS and YFSETQ. The CDR3 contains 16 residues. The CDR3 reads CASSLSWGATNNEQFF.

This chain connects TRBV20-1 to TRBJ2-1. The V gene's germline CDR1 is DFQATT and CDR2 SNEGSKA (reference sequence). The CDR3 has 16 residues. CDR3 loop: CSASSPSSGLNNEQFF.

This chain connects TRBV2 to TRBJ2-5; TCRdb calls TRBD1, which cannot be checked without DNA. Germline lookup yields CDR1 SNHLY and CDR2 FYNNEI. This CDR3 has 16 residues. CDR3 loop: CASSGGTPKAQETQYF.

The chain links TRBV20-1 to TRBJ2-1; TCRdb returns TRBD1, unconfirmable since there is no DNA. This CDR3 spans 14 amino acids. In germline, CDR1 is DFQATT, CDR2 SNEGSKA (reference sequence). This chain's CDR3 is CSATGSPSGNEQFF.

The gene calls are TRBV6-2 or TRBV6-3 and TRBJ2-4; TCRdb proposes TRBD2, but this gene call is untestable without DNA. The germline CDR1 and CDR2 sequences are MNHEY and SVGEGT. CDR3 length: 12 residues. CDR3 region: CAIGAGANIQYF.

The chain combines TRBV3-1 with TRBJ2-7; the D call of TRBD1 rests on TCRdb alone, since no DNA is present to check it. The CDR3 totals 15 residues. Germline assignment: CDR1 LGHDT and CDR2 YNNKEL (reference sequence). CDR3 loop: CASSQDQGVWYEQYF.

V and J are TRBV20-1 and TRBJ2-7; TCRdb's D call of TRBD1 is untestable without DNA. The CDR3 extends over 15 amino acids. CDR1 DFQATT and CDR2 SNEGSKA come from the germline V gene (reference sequence). This CDR3 is CSASPRDGFSYEQYF.

This chain links TRBV7-2 with TRBJ2-3. Looked up from germline, CDR1 is SGHTA and CDR2 is FQGNSA. There are 12 residues in the CDR3. Here the CDR3 reads CASSLDGSTQYF.

The gene calls are TRBV28 and TRBJ2-7; the TCRdb call, TRBD2, lacks DNA for checking. This CDR3 has 16 residues. Germline-derived CDR1 and CDR2 are MDHEN and SYDVKM. The CDR3 protein is CASSLWWASGSHEQYF.

This CDR3 is CASKTGKVTETQYF. This rearrangement joins TRBV6-1 to TRBJ2-5. Germline CDR1 reads MNHNS; CDR2 reads SASEGT. The length of the CDR3 is 14 residues.

V and J are TRBV12-3 or TRBV12-4 and TRBJ2-4; the TRBD1 assignment by TCRdb is unverifiable without DNA. CDR3 length equals 18 residues. CDR3: CASSNTGTGPLAKNIQYF.

V and J are TRBV5-5 and TRBJ2-3; TCRdb lists TRBD2, though no DNA is available to test this call. The CDR3 has 15 amino acids. Germline CDR1 SGHKS, CDR2 YYEKEE (reference sequence). CDR3 sequence: CASSYEGRATDTQYF.

The rearrangement joins TRBV27 to TRBJ2-2; TCRdb calls TRBD1, which cannot be checked without DNA. Germline assignment: CDR1 MNHEY and CDR2 SMNVEV (reference sequence). The CDR3 totals 14 residues. The CDR3 sequence: CASSLFPGTGELFF.

This rearrangement joins TRBV6-5 to TRBJ2-3; TCRdb calls TRBD2, which cannot be checked without DNA. The germline V gene encodes CDR1 MNHEY and CDR2 SVGAGI. The CDR3 has 14 amino acids. CDR3 region: CATAGLAVSDTQYF.

The chain has TRBV20-1 and TRBJ2-1; the TCRdb D gene call, TRBD2, has no DNA to confirm it. CDR1 is DFQATT and CDR2 is SNEGSKA in the germline V gene (reference sequence). The length of the CDR3 is 12 residues. The CDR3 loop reads CSASVGRGEQFF.

The CDR3 sequence: CASSLLGLVETQYF. The rearrangement uses TRBV4-1 and TRBJ2-5. Germline values: CDR1 MGHRA, CDR2 YSYEKL. The CDR3 extends over 14 amino acids.

The chain is built from TRBV29-1 and TRBJ2-1; TCRdb's D call, TRBD2, is unchecked because there is no DNA. The CDR3 loop spans 13 amino acids. Germline CDR1 SQVTM, CDR2 ANQGSEA. The CDR3 is CSVVGLAGESKFF.

This sequence joins TRBV7-2 and TRBJ2-1; lacking DNA, the TRBD1 call made by TCRdb goes unchecked. This CDR3 spans 15 amino acids. Germline V gene data show CDR1 as SGHTA and CDR2 as FQGNSA. Here the CDR3 reads CASSSPDRGRSEQFF.

The CDR3 spells CASSAGTSGIRPGYNEQFF. This chain links TRBV5-1 with TRBJ2-1; lacking DNA, the TRBD2 call made by TCRdb goes unchecked. Germline assignment: CDR1 SGHRS and CDR2 YFSETQ. This CDR3 region has 19 residues.

The chain combines TRBV25-1 with TRBJ2-4; TCRdb lists TRBD1, though no DNA is available to test this call. This CDR3 region has 18 residues. Germline V gene sequence: CDR1 MGHDK, CDR2 SYGVNS. CDR3 residues: CASSHPRRGEGAKNIQYF.

The chain recombines TRBV5-1 with TRBJ2-1; the TRBD2 assignment by TCRdb is unverifiable without DNA. The CDR3 consists of 17 residues. Germline V lookup: CDR1 SGHRS, CDR2 YFSETQ. CDR3 region: CASFPSVAGESYNEQFF.